A selection of T cell receptor beta chains follows, all from one sample in a study of shared clonotypes between healthy human individuals. The protocol was immunoSEQ multiplex PCR, while the TCRdb copy is restricted to in-frame clones and leaves out a portion. The sample holds about half a million clones, roughly 78% seen once. Sequenced: PBMCs. The receptor source for this set is a woman aged 40 to 49 in good health. Some clones in this sample may be carry-over from other donors' samples. Each CDR3 is given with its conserved first and last residue. D genes are given only for firm matches. Size is omitted from some rows. Given values are once, few, many or a class for expanded clones.

CDR3aa: CASSLTNGLAETQYF
CDR3nt: TGTGCCAGCAGTTTAACGAACGGACTAGCGGAGACCCAGTACTTC
j_gene: TRBJ2-5
d_gene: TRBD2
abundance: -
v_gene: TRBV28

CDR3aa: CASSQTGSGANVLTF
CDR3nt: TGTGCCAGCAGCCAGACAGGTTCCGGGGCCAACGTCCTGACTTTC
j_gene: TRBJ2-6
d_gene: -
abundance: -
v_gene: TRBV28

CDR3aa: CASSFGLANQETQYF
CDR3nt: TGTGCCAGCAGCTTCGGACTAGCGAACCAAGAGACCCAGTACTTC
j_gene: TRBJ2-5
d_gene: TRBD2
abundance: -
v_gene: TRBV5-6

CDR3aa: CSVINSVGETQYF
CDR3nt: TGCAGCGTTATTAATAGCGTCGGCGAGACCCAGTACTTC
j_gene: TRBJ2-5
d_gene: -
abundance: -
v_gene: TRBV29-1

CDR3aa: CASSLISGTTNEQFF
CDR3nt: TGCGCCAGCAGCTTGATTAGCGGGACTACCAATGAGCAGTTCTTC
j_gene: TRBJ2-1
d_gene: TRBD2
abundance: -
v_gene: TRBV5-1

CDR3aa: CASRLTTGYNTGELFF
CDR3nt: TGTGCCAGCAGGTTGACGACAGGCTATAACACCGGGGAGCTGTTTTTT
j_gene: TRBJ2-2
d_gene: -
abundance: -
v_gene: TRBV28

CDR3aa: CSAGPRVGVYGYTF
CDR3nt: TGCAGCGCGGGACCGAGAGTAGGGGTGTACGGCTACACCTTC
j_gene: TRBJ1-2
d_gene: -
abundance: -
v_gene: TRBV29-1

CDR3aa: CASTHTARGLGEQFF
CDR3nt: TGTGCCAGCACCCACACGGCAAGGGGGCTAGGTGAGCAGTTCTTC
j_gene: TRBJ2-1
d_gene: TRBD1
abundance: -
v_gene: TRBV28

CDR3aa: CAWSVGGQPNEKLFF
CDR3nt: TGTGCCTGGAGTGTCGGGGGACAGCCAAATGAAAAACTGTTTTTT
j_gene: TRBJ1-4
d_gene: TRBD1
abundance: -
v_gene: TRBV30

CDR3aa: CASSQEQGAWTGELFF
CDR3nt: TGTGCCAGCAGCCAAGAGCAGGGGGCGTGGACCGGGGAGCTGTTTTTT
j_gene: TRBJ2-2
d_gene: TRBD1
abundance: -
v_gene: TRBV14

CDR3aa: CASSYDGSQPQHF
CDR3nt: TGTGCCAGCAGTTACGACGGAAGTCAGCCCCAGCATTTT
j_gene: TRBJ1-5
d_gene: -
abundance: -
v_gene: TRBV6-5

CDR3aa: CASSPLDEQFF
CDR3nt: TGTGCCAGCAGCCCCCTCGATGAGCAGTTCTTC
j_gene: TRBJ2-1
d_gene: -
abundance: -
v_gene: TRBV13

CDR3aa: CASSQERAYEQYF
CDR3nt: TGTGCCAGCAGCCAAGAAAGGGCTTACGAGCAGTACTTC
j_gene: TRBJ2-7
d_gene: -
abundance: -
v_gene: TRBV4-2

CDR3aa: CASSVAPQGGSGNTIYF
CDR3nt: TGTGCCAGCAGCGTAGCCCCCCAGGGTGGAAGTGGAAACACCATATATTTT
j_gene: TRBJ1-3
d_gene: -
abundance: -
v_gene: TRBV9

CDR3aa: CASSPGGGRGSEAFF
CDR3nt: TGTGCCAGCAGTCCGGGGGGAGGCAGGGGGTCCGAAGCTTTCTTT
j_gene: TRBJ1-1
d_gene: TRBD1
abundance: once
v_gene: TRBV27

CDR3aa: CASSRDYATYNEQFF
CDR3nt: TGTGCCAGTAGTAGGGACTATGCCACCTACAATGAGCAGTTCTTC
j_gene: TRBJ2-1
d_gene: TRBD2
abundance: -
v_gene: TRBV19

CDR3aa: CASSRLAGPGNEQFF
CDR3nt: TGTGCCAGCAGCCGACTAGCGGGACCTGGTAATGAGCAGTTCTTC
j_gene: TRBJ2-1
d_gene: TRBD2
abundance: -
v_gene: TRBV25-1

CDR3aa: CASSSDVVSGNTIYF
CDR3nt: TGTGCCAGCTCCAGTGATGTCGTATCTGGAAACACCATATATTTT
j_gene: TRBJ1-3
d_gene: -
abundance: -
v_gene: TRBV2

CDR3aa: CASAWAIDYEQYF
CDR3nt: TGTGCCAGCGCTTGGGCCATTGACTACGAGCAGTACTTC
j_gene: TRBJ2-7
d_gene: -
abundance: -
v_gene: TRBV6-5

CDR3aa: CASSPWDRGVPEAFF
CDR3nt: TGTGCCAGCAGCCCCTGGGACAGGGGCGTCCCTGAAGCTTTCTTT
j_gene: TRBJ1-1
d_gene: TRBD1
abundance: -
v_gene: TRBV7-9

CDR3aa: CASSTTSGMGNEQFF
CDR3nt: TGTGCCAGTAGTACTACTAGCGGGATGGGCAATGAGCAGTTCTTC
j_gene: TRBJ2-1
d_gene: TRBD2
abundance: -
v_gene: TRBV19

CDR3aa: CASSASGAGETQYF
CDR3nt: TGTGCCAGCTCAGCTTCAGGGGCTGGGGAGACCCAGTACTTC
j_gene: TRBJ2-5
d_gene: -
abundance: -
v_gene: TRBV18

CDR3aa: CASSPGTTQETQYF
CDR3nt: TGTGCCAGCAGTCCCGGGACTACACAAGAGACCCAGTACTTC
j_gene: TRBJ2-5
d_gene: TRBD2
abundance: -
v_gene: TRBV7-9

CDR3aa: CASSRTRTSGALSGANVLTF
CDR3nt: TGTGCCAGCAGCAGGACCCGGACTAGCGGGGCGCTCTCTGGGGCCAACGTCCTGACTTTC
j_gene: TRBJ2-6
d_gene: TRBD2
abundance: -
v_gene: TRBV28

CDR3aa: CASSEDRWGEKLFF
CDR3nt: TGTGCCAGCAGTGAAGACAGGTGGGGTGAAAAACTGTTTTTT
j_gene: TRBJ1-4
d_gene: -
abundance: -
v_gene: TRBV2

CDR3aa: CASSYSSYGGTEAFF
CDR3nt: TGTGCCAGCAGTTACTCGTCGTACGGGGGTACTGAAGCTTTCTTT
j_gene: TRBJ1-1
d_gene: -
abundance: -
v_gene: TRBV6-5

CDR3aa: CASKIQGADYYEQYF
CDR3nt: TGCGCCAGCAAGATACAGGGGGCGGATTACTACGAGCAGTACTTC
j_gene: TRBJ2-7
d_gene: TRBD1
abundance: -
v_gene: TRBV5-1

CDR3aa: CASSERTSIIDEQFF
CDR3nt: TGTGCCAGCAGTGAACGGACTAGCATCATCGATGAGCAGTTCTTC
j_gene: TRBJ2-1
d_gene: TRBD2
abundance: -
v_gene: TRBV6-1

CDR3aa: CASSGAGDSGNTIYF
CDR3nt: TGTGCCAGCAGTGGGGCAGGAGACTCTGGAAACACCATATATTTT
j_gene: TRBJ1-3
d_gene: -
abundance: -
v_gene: TRBV6-5

CDR3aa: CAWSWVSGSAGELFF
CDR3nt: TGTGCCTGGAGTTGGGTTAGCGGGAGTGCCGGGGAGCTGTTTTTT
j_gene: TRBJ2-2
d_gene: TRBD2
abundance: -
v_gene: TRBV30

CDR3aa: CASSWGTSTDTQYF
CDR3nt: TGTGCCAGCAGCTGGGGGACAAGCACAGATACGCAGTATTTT
j_gene: TRBJ2-3
d_gene: -
abundance: -
v_gene: TRBV5-6

CDR3aa: CASSRNYRTDTQYF
CDR3nt: TGTGCCAGCAGTCGGAACTACCGCACAGATACGCAGTATTTT
j_gene: TRBJ2-3
d_gene: -
abundance: -
v_gene: TRBV6-6

CDR3aa: CASSYTRDTEAFF
CDR3nt: TGTGCCAGCAGTTACACCCGGGACACTGAAGCTTTCTTT
j_gene: TRBJ1-1
d_gene: -
abundance: -
v_gene: TRBV6-5

CDR3aa: CASSQREVERAIQYF
CDR3nt: TGCGCCAGCAGCCAAAGAGAAGTGGAGAGAGCCATTCAGTACTTC
j_gene: TRBJ2-4
d_gene: -
abundance: -
v_gene: TRBV4-1

CDR3aa: CASSSASSYNSPLHF
CDR3nt: TGTGCCAGCAGTAGCGCGAGCTCCTATAATTCACCCCTCCACTTT
j_gene: TRBJ1-6
d_gene: -
abundance: -
v_gene: TRBV2

CDR3aa: CASSEWTGGRYQETQYF
CDR3nt: TGTGCCAGCAGTGAATGGACAGGGGGCCGGTACCAAGAGACCCAGTACTTC
j_gene: TRBJ2-5
d_gene: TRBD1
abundance: -
v_gene: TRBV6-1

CDR3aa: CASSSYNFQETQYF
CDR3nt: TGTGCCAGCAGTTCTTACAATTTCCAAGAGACCCAGTACTTC
j_gene: TRBJ2-5
d_gene: -
abundance: -
v_gene: TRBV27

CDR3aa: CATSRHQGEAFF
CDR3nt: TGTGCCACCAGCAGACACCAAGGGGAAGCTTTCTTT
j_gene: TRBJ1-1
d_gene: -
abundance: many
v_gene: TRBV15

CDR3aa: CASSGTRGSTDTQYF
CDR3nt: TGTGCCAGTAGCGGGACCCGGGGTAGCACAGATACGCAGTATTTT
j_gene: TRBJ2-3
d_gene: -
abundance: -
v_gene: TRBV19

CDR3aa: CASSRTSGSTGELFF
CDR3nt: TGTGCCAGCAGCCGAACTAGCGGGAGTACCGGGGAGCTGTTTTTT
j_gene: TRBJ2-2
d_gene: TRBD2
abundance: once
v_gene: TRBV7-3

CDR3aa: CASRATGEGQPQHF
CDR3nt: TGCGCCAGCAGAGCCACAGGGGAAGGGCAGCCCCAGCATTTT
j_gene: TRBJ1-5
d_gene: TRBD1
abundance: -
v_gene: TRBV10-2

CDR3aa: CSVEEPGLQGTQYF
CDR3nt: TGCAGCGTTGAAGAGCCAGGCCTCCAGGGGACCCAGTACTTC
j_gene: TRBJ2-5
d_gene: -
abundance: once
v_gene: TRBV29-1

CDR3aa: CASRSGADGNTIYF
CDR3nt: TGTGCCAGCAGGTCAGGGGCAGACGGAAACACCATATATTTT
j_gene: TRBJ1-3
d_gene: -
abundance: -
v_gene: TRBV7-2

CDR3aa: CATSRAGGLAGVGDTQYF
CDR3nt: TGTGCCACCAGCAGAGCCGGTGGACTAGCGGGAGTAGGGGATACGCAGTATTTT
j_gene: TRBJ2-3
d_gene: TRBD2
abundance: once
v_gene: TRBV15

CDR3aa: CASSQDRASGRSREQYF
CDR3nt: TGTGCCAGCAGCCAAGATAGGGCTAGCGGGAGGTCGCGCGAGCAGTACTTC
j_gene: TRBJ2-7
d_gene: TRBD2
abundance: -
v_gene: TRBV4-2

CDR3aa: CASNPGSGEAFF
CDR3nt: TGTGCCAGCAACCCGGGGTCGGGTGAAGCTTTCTTT
j_gene: TRBJ1-1
d_gene: -
abundance: -
v_gene: TRBV9

CDR3aa: CASSPRGTEGLNTEAFF
CDR3nt: TGTGCCAGCTCACCACGGGGGACGGAGGGACTTAACACTGAAGCTTTCTTT
j_gene: TRBJ1-1
d_gene: -
abundance: few
v_gene: TRBV18

CDR3aa: CASSQGRQWVLTDTQYF
CDR3nt: TGCGCCAGCAGCCAAGGACGACAGTGGGTCCTCACAGATACGCAGTATTTT
j_gene: TRBJ2-3
d_gene: -
abundance: -
v_gene: TRBV4-3

CDR3aa: CASSWELVYEQFF
CDR3nt: TGTGCCAGCAGTTGGGAACTTGTTTATGAGCAGTTCTTC
j_gene: TRBJ2-1
d_gene: -
abundance: -
v_gene: TRBV28

CDR3aa: CASSLVEGRAGGYTF
CDR3nt: TGTGCCAGCAGCTTAGTAGAAGGACGGGCCGGCGGCTACACCTTC
j_gene: TRBJ1-2
d_gene: -
abundance: -
v_gene: TRBV7-2

CDR3aa: CATGLAQRTDTQYF
CDR3nt: TGTGCCACCGGACTAGCCCAACGGACAGATACGCAGTATTTT
j_gene: TRBJ2-3
d_gene: TRBD2
abundance: -
v_gene: TRBV10-3